The T cell receptor beta chain under discussion was sequenced for a study of cytomegalovirus exposure and HLA in healthy donors. Trimming at V came to 4 bases and at J to 4 bases, leaving 15 bases not matched to a gene. This CDR3 contains 19 residues. Germline assignment: CDR1 MNHNS and CDR2 SASEGT. Profiled with immunoSEQ multiplex PCR; TCRdb holds only in-frame clones, not every one. Among approximately 200,000 clones listed, 75% to 95% were seen once. Overall study findings and caveats: It was reported that the classifier diagnosed cytomegalovirus status with high specificity and sensitivity in both the original and validation cohorts.

Remarks on this clone: The antigen remains unidentified.

The receptor was derived from a woman aged 18-29 years in good health and CMV-seronegative. This sequence joins TRBV6-1 and TRBJ2-2, with TRBD1 identical over 10 bases. The sequenced material came from PBMCs. CDR3 bases: TGTGCCAGCAGTGCCCTCACGGGGGGGACAGGGGCCCTCACCGGGGAGCTGTTTTTT. Its translation: CASSALTGGTGALTGELFF.